This TCR beta chain originates from a study of glioma-infiltrating T cells after dendritic cell vaccination. Study findings and constraints: Longer survival after dendritic cell vaccination followed higher pretreatment TIL content.

Method: immunoSEQ multiplex PCR; TCRdb's copy keeps in-frame clones and lacks some. The table has about 73,000 clones, approximately 80% seen once. Only patients with spare fresh-frozen tumor and over two years of follow-up were included. Before vaccination, two weeks after the third vaccination, and at progression, PBMC were collected. With regard to this clone: Its antigen is not known.

J lost 2 bases, V lost 0 bases, and 2 bases had no gene match. There are 15 residues in the CDR3. CDR1 and CDR2 from the germline V gene are SGDLS and YYNGEE. The sample consisted of blood, taken before dendritic cell vaccination. The chain has TRBV9 and TRBJ2-7, with 10 bases matching TRBD1. This clonotype was sampled from a human donor with glioblastoma. CDR3 DNA sequence: TGTGCCAGCAGCGTAGGGACAGGGGGGACCTACGAGCAGTACTTC. Translated: CASSVGTGGTYEQYF.